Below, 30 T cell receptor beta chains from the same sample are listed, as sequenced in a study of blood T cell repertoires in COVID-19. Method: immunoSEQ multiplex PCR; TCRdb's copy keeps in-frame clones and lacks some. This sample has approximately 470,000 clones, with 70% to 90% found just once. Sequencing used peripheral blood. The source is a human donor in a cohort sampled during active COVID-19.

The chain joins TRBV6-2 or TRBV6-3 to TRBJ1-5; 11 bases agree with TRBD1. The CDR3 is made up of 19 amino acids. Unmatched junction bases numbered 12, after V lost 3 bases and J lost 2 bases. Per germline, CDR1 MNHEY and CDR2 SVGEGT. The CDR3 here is CASSYAPGTGGLGNQPQHF. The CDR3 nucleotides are TGTGCCAGCAGTTATGCCCCTGGGACAGGGGGTCTTGGCAATCAGCCCCAGCATTTT.

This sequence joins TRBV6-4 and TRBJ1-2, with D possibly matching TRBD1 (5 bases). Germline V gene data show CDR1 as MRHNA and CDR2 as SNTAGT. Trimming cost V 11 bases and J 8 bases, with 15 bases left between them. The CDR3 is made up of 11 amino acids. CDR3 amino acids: CAGPRGNGYTF. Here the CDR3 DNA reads TGTGCCGGCCCTCGGGGGAACGGCTACACCTTC.

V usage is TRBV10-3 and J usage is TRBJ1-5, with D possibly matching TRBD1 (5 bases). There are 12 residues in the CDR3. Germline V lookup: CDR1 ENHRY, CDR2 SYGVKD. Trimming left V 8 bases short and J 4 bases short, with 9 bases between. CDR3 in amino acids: CAIAAGNQPQHF. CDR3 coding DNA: TGTGCCATCGCGGCAGGGAATCAGCCCCAGCATTTT.

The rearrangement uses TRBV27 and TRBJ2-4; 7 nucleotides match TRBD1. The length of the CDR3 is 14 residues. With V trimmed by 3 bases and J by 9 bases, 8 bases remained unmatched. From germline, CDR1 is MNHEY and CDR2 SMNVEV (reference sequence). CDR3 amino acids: CASSFRTGQGIQYF. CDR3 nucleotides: TGTGCCAGCAGTTTCCGGACAGGTCAGGGCATTCAGTACTTC.

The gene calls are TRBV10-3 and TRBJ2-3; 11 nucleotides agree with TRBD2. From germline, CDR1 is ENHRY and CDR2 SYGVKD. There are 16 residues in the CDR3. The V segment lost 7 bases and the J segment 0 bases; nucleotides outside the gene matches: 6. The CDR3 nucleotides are TGTGCCATCACCGAGACTAGCGGGACTAGCACAGATACGCAGTATTTT. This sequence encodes CAITETSGTSTDTQYF.

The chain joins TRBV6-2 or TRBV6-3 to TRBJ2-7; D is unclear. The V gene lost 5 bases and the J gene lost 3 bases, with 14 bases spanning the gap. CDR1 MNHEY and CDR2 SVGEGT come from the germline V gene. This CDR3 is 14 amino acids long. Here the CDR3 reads CASSPEVVSYEQYF. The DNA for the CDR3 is TGTGCCAGCAGTCCAGAGGTCGTGAGCTACGAGCAGTACTTC.

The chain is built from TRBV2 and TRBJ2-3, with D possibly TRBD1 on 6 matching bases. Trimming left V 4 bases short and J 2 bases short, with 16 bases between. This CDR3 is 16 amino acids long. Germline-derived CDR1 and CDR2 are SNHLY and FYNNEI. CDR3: CASSALRDIHTDTQYF. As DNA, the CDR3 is TGTGCCAGCAGTGCCCTTCGGGACATCCACACAGATACGCAGTATTTT.

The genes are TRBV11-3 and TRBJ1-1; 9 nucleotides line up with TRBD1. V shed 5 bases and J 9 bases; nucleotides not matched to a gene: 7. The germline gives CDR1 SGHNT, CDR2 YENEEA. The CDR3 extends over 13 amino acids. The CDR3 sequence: CASSPRTGDKAFF. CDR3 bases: TGTGCCAGCAGCCCGAGGACAGGGGATAAAGCTTTCTTT.

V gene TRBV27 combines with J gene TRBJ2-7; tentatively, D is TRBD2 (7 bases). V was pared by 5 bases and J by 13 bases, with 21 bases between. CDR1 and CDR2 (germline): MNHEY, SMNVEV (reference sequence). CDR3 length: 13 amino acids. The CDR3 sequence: CASSGRAIGTKYF. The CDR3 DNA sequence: TGTGCCAGCAGTGGGAGGGCAATAGGGACAAAATACTTC.

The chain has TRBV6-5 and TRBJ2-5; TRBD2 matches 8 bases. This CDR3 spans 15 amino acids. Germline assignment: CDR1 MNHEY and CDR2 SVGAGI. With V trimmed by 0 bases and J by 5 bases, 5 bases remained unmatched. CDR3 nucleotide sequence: TGTGCCAGCAGTTACTCAGGCGGGGGGTCGGAGACCCAGTACTTC. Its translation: CASSYSGGGSETQYF.

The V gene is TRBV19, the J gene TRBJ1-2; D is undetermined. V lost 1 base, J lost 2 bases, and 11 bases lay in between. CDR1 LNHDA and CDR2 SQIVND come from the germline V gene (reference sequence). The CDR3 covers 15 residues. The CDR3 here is CASSIGRMGNYGYTF. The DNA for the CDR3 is TGTGCCAGTAGTATAGGGAGGATGGGCAACTATGGCTACACCTTC.

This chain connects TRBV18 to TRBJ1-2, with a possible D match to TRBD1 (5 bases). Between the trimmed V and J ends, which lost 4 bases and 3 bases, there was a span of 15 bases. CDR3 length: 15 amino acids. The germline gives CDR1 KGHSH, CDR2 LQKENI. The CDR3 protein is CASSLRTGGDYGYTF. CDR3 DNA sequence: TGTGCCAGCTCACTTCGGACGGGGGGGGACTATGGCTACACCTTC.

The CDR3 loop is CASSKGGSGRVGGETQYF. In DNA, the CDR3 is TGTGCCAGTAGCAAGGGAGGTAGCGGGAGGGTCGGGGGAGAGACCCAGTACTTC. This sequence joins TRBV19 and TRBJ2-5; TRBD2 matches 11 bases. Germline CDR1 is LNHDA and CDR2 is SQIVND (reference sequence). This CDR3 comprises 18 residues. Losses at the gene ends were 6 bases for V and 4 bases for J; bases not matched to a gene: 16.

The CDR3 loop is CAWSLTSGSVRETQYF. The CDR3 DNA reads TGTGCCTGGAGCCTGACTAGCGGGAGCGTAAGGGAGACCCAGTACTTC. The V gene is TRBV30, the J gene TRBJ2-5, with 12 nucleotides matching TRBD2. Germline lookup yields CDR1 GTSNPN and CDR2 SVGIG (reference sequence). There are 16 residues in the CDR3. Unmatched junction bases numbered 10, after V lost 3 bases and J lost 5 bases.

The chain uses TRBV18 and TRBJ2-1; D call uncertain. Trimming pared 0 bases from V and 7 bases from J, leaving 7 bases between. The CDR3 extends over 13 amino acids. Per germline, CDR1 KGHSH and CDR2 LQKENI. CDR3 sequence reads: CASSPPPRNEQFF. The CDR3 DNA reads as TGTGCCAGCTCACCACCCCCACGGAATGAGCAGTTCTTC. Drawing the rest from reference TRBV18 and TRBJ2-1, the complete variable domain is NAGVMQNPRHLVRRRGQEARLRCSPMKGHSHVYWYRQLPEEGLKFMVYLQKENIIDESGMPKERFSAEFPKEGPSILRIQQVVRGDSAAYFCASSPPPRNEQFFGPGTRLTVL.

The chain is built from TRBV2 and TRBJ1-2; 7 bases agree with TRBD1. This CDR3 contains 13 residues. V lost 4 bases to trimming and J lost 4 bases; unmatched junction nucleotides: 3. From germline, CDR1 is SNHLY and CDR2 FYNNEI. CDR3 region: CASSGGQAYGYTF. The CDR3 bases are TGTGCCAGCAGTGGTGGACAGGCCTATGGCTACACCTTC.

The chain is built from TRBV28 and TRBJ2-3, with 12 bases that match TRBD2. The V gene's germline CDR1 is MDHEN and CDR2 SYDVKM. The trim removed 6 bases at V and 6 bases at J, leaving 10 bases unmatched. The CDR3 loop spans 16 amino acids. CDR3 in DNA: TGTGCCAGCAGATCGCCTAGCGGGAGGGCGGGGGATACGCAGTATTTT. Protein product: CASRSPSGRAGDTQYF.

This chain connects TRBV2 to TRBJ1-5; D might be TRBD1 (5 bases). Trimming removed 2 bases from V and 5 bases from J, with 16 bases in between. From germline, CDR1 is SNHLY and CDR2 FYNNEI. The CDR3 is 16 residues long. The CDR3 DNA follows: TGTGCCAGCAGTGAAAGTACGACGGGGGGGGATCAGCCCCAGCATTTT. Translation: CASSESTTGGDQPQHF.

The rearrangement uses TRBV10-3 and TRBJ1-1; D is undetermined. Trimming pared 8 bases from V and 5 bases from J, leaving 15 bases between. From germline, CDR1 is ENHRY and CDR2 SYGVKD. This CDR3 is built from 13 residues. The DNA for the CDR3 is TGTGCCATCGGAAGGGAGGATAGGACTGAAGCTTTCTTT. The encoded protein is CAIGREDRTEAFF.

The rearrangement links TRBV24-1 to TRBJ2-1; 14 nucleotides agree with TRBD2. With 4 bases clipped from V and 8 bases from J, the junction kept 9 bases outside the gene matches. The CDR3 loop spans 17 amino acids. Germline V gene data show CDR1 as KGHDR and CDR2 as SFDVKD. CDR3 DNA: TGTGCCACCAGTGACCGGGGACTAGCGGGAGCGTTCCATGAGCAGTTCTTC. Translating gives CATSDRGLAGAFHEQFF.

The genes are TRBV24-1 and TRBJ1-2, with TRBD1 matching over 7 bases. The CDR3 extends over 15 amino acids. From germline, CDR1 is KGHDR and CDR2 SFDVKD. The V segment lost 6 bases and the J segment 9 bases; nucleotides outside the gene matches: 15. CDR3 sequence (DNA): TGTGCCACCAGTTCACGGCTGGACAGGTCGGATCGCTACACCTTC. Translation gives CATSSRLDRSDRYTF.

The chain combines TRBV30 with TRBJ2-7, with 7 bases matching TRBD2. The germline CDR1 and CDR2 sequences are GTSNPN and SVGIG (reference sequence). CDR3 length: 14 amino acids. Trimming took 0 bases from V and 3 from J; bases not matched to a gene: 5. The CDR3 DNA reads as TGTGCCTGGAGTGTGGCGGGGGTCGGCTACGAGCAGTACTTC. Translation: CAWSVAGVGYEQYF.

DNA of the CDR3: TGTGCCAGTAGTGCCCAGTATGATGGACTGTTTTTT. Amino acid sequence: CASSAQYDGLFF. The gene calls are TRBV19 and TRBJ1-4, with D unresolved. With 5 bases removed from V and 13 bases from J, the gap between germline ends came to 14 bases. This CDR3 spans 12 amino acids. Germline CDR1 reads LNHDA; CDR2 reads SQIVND (reference sequence).

The CDR3 DNA reads as TGTGCCAGCAGCTTTAGCGGGGTAACAGATACGCAGTATTTT. This gives the protein CASSFSGVTDTQYF. The genes are TRBV28 and TRBJ2-3; 8 nucleotides line up with TRBD2. This CDR3 is built from 14 residues. Germline CDR1 is MDHEN and CDR2 is SYDVKM. After removal of 6 bases from V and 3 bases from J, the junction contained 5 bases not matched to a gene. The variable domain in full, completed from reference TRBV28 and TRBJ2-3, reads DVKVTQSSRYLVKRTGEKVFLECVQDMDHENMFWYRQDPGLGLRLIYFSYDVKMKEKGDIPEGYSVSREKKERFSLILESASTNQTSMYLCASSFSGVTDTQYFGPGTRLTVL.

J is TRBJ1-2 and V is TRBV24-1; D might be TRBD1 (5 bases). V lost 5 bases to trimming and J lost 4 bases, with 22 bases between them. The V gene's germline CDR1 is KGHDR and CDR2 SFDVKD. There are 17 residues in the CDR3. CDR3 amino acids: CATSVDRAPRRGYGYTF. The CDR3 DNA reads TGTGCCACCAGTGTAGACCGGGCTCCCAGGAGGGGCTATGGCTACACCTTC.

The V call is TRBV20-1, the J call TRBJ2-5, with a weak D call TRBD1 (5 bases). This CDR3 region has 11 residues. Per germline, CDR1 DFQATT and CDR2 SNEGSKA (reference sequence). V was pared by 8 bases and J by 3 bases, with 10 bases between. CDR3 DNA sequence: TGCAGTACTAACAGGAAAGAGACCCAGTACTTC. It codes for CSTNRKETQYF.

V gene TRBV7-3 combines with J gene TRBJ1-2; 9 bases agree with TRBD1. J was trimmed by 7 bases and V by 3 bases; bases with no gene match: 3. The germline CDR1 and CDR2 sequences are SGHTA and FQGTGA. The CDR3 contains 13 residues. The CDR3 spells CASSLGQGGGYTF. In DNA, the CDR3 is TGTGCCAGCAGCTTGGGACAGGGCGGTGGCTACACCTTC.

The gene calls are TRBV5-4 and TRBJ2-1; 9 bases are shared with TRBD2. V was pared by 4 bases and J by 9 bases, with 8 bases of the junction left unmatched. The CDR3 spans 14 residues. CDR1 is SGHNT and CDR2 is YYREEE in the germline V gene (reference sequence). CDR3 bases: TGTGCCAGCAGCGAAACTAGCGGGTCCGGTGAGCAGTTCTTC. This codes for CASSETSGSGEQFF.

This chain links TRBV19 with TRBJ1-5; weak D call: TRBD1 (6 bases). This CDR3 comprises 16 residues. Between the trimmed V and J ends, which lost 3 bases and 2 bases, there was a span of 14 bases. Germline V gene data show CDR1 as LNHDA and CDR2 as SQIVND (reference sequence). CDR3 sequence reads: CASSIRQVRGNQPQHF. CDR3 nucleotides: TGTGCCAGTAGTATCCGACAGGTTAGGGGCAATCAGCCCCAGCATTTT.

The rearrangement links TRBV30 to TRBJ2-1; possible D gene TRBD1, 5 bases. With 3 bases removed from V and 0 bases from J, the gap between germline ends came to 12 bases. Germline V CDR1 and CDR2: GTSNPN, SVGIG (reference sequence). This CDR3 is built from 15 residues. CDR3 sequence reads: CAWRIGASSYNEQFF. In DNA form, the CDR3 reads TGTGCCTGGAGGATAGGGGCGAGCTCCTACAATGAGCAGTTCTTC.